This TCR beta chain was documented in a study of identifying expanded T cells in peripheral blood. Per germline, CDR1 MNHEY and CDR2 SMNVEV (reference sequence). CDR3 length: 13 amino acids. The ends were cut back, 6 bases at V and 2 bases at J, with 10 bases in the middle. Generated by immunoSEQ multiplex PCR, the TCRdb table keeps only in-frame clones and is missing some. The sample lists more than 85,000 clones; around 89% were seen once. No infections or other immune events were documented during collection. The chain recombines TRBV27 with TRBJ1-2, with D possibly matching TRBD1 (5 bases). This receptor was taken from a person between 18 and 70 years old in good health. Sequenced: blood. The CDR3 region has the DNA TGTGCCAGCAGAGGGGCCGCGAACTATGGCTACACCTTC. Its protein product is CASRGAANYGYTF.